This entry features one T cell receptor (beta chain) sequence. CDR3 length: 17 amino acids. The germline gives CDR1 LGHDT, CDR2 YNNKEL (reference sequence). Trimming removed 2 bases from V and 2 bases from J; junction bases left unmatched: 10. Original analysis: Scientists estimated how many nucleated cells there were by amplifying reference gene primers. Sequencing used immunoSEQ multiplex PCR; TCRdb keeps in-frame clones, though not all of them. The DNA gave D and trimming, while V, J and clone size come from that table. The table lists hundreds of thousands of clones, 80% to 90% of them singletons, with about 2.2% in the top ten. These data come from a study of blood T cell repertoires in COVID-19. On the study more broadly: From T cells, B-cell-depleted T cells, or PBMCs came the material, which was cDNA or gDNA.

Adults between roughly 18 and 89 years of age took part from more than 20 US areas. Membership in each cohort depended on participant-reported clinical history. The clonotype comes from a woman between 18 and 29 years old who had recovered from COVID-19. This sequence joins TRBV3-1 (or the pseudogene TRBV3-2) and TRBJ2-5; TRBD1 matches at 8 bases. Specimen: PBMCs or T cells enriched from blood (not recorded which). CDR3 nucleotide sequence: TGTGCCAGCAGCCAATTCCCGACAGGGGCGGGTCAAGAGACCCAGTACTTC. Translated, it gives CASSQFPTGAGQETQYF.